The 27 T cell receptor beta chains below were found in one sample sequenced in a study of graft-versus-host responses after intestinal transplantation. Data came from immunoSEQ multiplex PCR; TCRdb stores just in-frame clones and leaves some out. The sample lists 35,000 to 45,000 clones; about 94% were seen once. Sample: PBMCs, taken 16 days after intestinal transplant. These receptor sequences come from a human patient who received an intestinal transplant, so some T cells may come from the graft donor.

The chain has TRBV6-4 and TRBJ2-1, with a possible D match to TRBD2 (5 bases). V lost 5 bases, J lost 3 bases, and 8 bases lay in between. The CDR3 sequence is 13 residues long. Germline V gives CDR1 MRHNA, CDR2 SNTAGT. In nucleotides, the CDR3 is TGTGCCAGCAGTCTAACTAGCTACAATGAGCAGTTCTTC. Protein product: CASSLTSYNEQFF.

The chain combines TRBV28 with TRBJ2-2, with 9 bases identical to TRBD1. V lost 8 bases, J lost 0 bases, and 7 bases stayed unmatched. The CDR3 is 16 amino acids. Germline CDR1 reads MDHEN; CDR2 reads SYDVKM. CDR3 bases: TGTGCCAGCGCAGACCGGGACAGGGCGAACACCGGGGAGCTGTTTTTT. Translating it yields CASADRDRANTGELFF.

The chain uses TRBV9 and TRBJ2-2; no firm D call. From germline, CDR1 is SGDLS and CDR2 YYNGEE. The V end was cut by 0 bases, the J end by 4 bases, with 4 bases between. This CDR3 has 13 residues. CDR3 sequence (DNA): TGTGCCAGCAGCGTAGGAGTCACCGGGGAGCTGTTTTTT. Translation: CASSVGVTGELFF.

The chain has TRBV4-1 and TRBJ1-3, with TRBD1 as a possible D gene (5 bases). CDR1 and CDR2 (germline): MGHRA, YSYEKL. V lost 8 bases, J lost 2 bases, and 16 bases lay in between. CDR3 length equals 15 residues. CDR3 amino acids: CASSREGSAGNTIYF. CDR3 nucleotide sequence: TGCGCCAGCTCAAGGGAGGGGTCTGCTGGAAACACCATATATTTT.

This chain connects TRBV7-9 to TRBJ2-7; 13 bases fit TRBD2. Per germline, CDR1 SEHNR and CDR2 FQNEAQ (reference sequence). This CDR3 comprises 18 residues. After removal of 2 bases from V and 2 bases from J, the junction contained 9 bases not matched to a gene. This CDR3 reads CASSLRRLAGGGPYEQYF. The CDR3, as DNA: TGTGCCAGCAGCTTACGAAGACTAGCGGGAGGAGGACCCTACGAGCAGTACTTC.

The rearrangement uses TRBV13 and TRBJ2-7; tentatively, D is TRBD1 or TRBD2 (5 bases each). CDR1 is PRHDT and CDR2 is FYEKMQ in the germline V gene (reference sequence). Trimming removed 5 bases from V and 2 bases from J, with 16 bases in between. This CDR3 contains 15 residues. The CDR3 coding sequence is TGTGCCAGCAGCCTGCAAGGGGTCGGGACCTACGAGCAGTACTTC. Translating it yields CASSLQGVGTYEQYF. The variable domain in full, with the rest retrieved from reference TRBV13 and TRBJ2-7, is AAGVIQSPRHLIKEKRETATLKCYPIPRHDTVYWYQQGPGQDPQFLISFYEKMQSDKGSIPDRFSAQQFSDYHSELNMSSLELGDSALYFCASSLQGVGTYEQYFGPGTRLTVT.

The chain is built from TRBV7-8 and TRBJ2-5; 7 bases fit TRBD1. The CDR3 length is 17 residues. Trimming at V came to 1 base and at J to 2 bases, leaving 10 bases not matched to a gene. CDR1 SGHVS and CDR2 FQNEAQ come from the germline V gene. This CDR3 reads CASSLDPLDREQETQYF. CDR3 nucleotide sequence: TGTGCCAGCAGCTTAGACCCCTTAGACAGGGAACAAGAGACCCAGTACTTC.

This clone was found a few times. V usage is TRBV11-2 and J usage is TRBJ2-3; TRBD2 agrees at 7 bases. The CDR3 covers 15 residues. The trim removed 5 bases at V and 3 bases at J, leaving 8 bases unmatched. Germline V gene sequence: CDR1 SGHAT, CDR2 FQNNGV. CDR3 sequence reads: CASSPGTKRTDTQYF. The CDR3 DNA reads as TGTGCCAGCAGCCCAGGGACTAAGAGAACAGATACGCAGTATTTT.

This chain joins TRBV28 and TRBJ1-2, with D maybe TRBD1 (5 bases). The germline V gene encodes CDR1 MDHEN and CDR2 SYDVKM. The CDR3 totals 14 residues. The V gene lost 1 base and the J gene lost 6 bases, with 12 bases spanning the gap. CDR3: CASSLFVGGNGYTF. The CDR3 DNA reads as TGTGCCAGCAGTTTATTCGTGGGGGGAAATGGCTACACCTTC.

This clone was seen once. The chain couples TRBV5-1 to TRBJ2-1; 7 nucleotides align to TRBD1. Germline CDR1 and CDR2: SGHRS and YFSETQ. V gave up 3 bases and J gave up 0 bases; unmatched junction bases: 3. This CDR3 contains 15 residues. The CDR3 region has the DNA TGCGCCAGCAGCTGGACAGGAGGCTCCTACAATGAGCAGTTCTTC. Its translation is CASSWTGGSYNEQFF.

V usage is TRBV27 and J usage is TRBJ2-7, with 12 bases fitting TRBD2. V gave up 9 bases and J gave up 4 bases; unmatched junction bases: 7. Germline V gene lookup returns CDR1 MNHEY and CDR2 SMNVEV (reference sequence). The CDR3 totals 14 residues. The CDR3 coding sequence is TGTGCCAGTTCATGGACTAGCGGGATGTACGAGCAGTACTTC. Residues: CASSWTSGMYEQYF.

The chain combines TRBV6-5 with TRBJ1-1; D uncertain. Looked up from germline, CDR1 is MNHEY and CDR2 is SVGAGI. V was cut by 4 bases and J by 3 bases, with 9 bases left in between. The CDR3 has 13 amino acids. Here the CDR3 reads CASSWGSDTEAFF. As DNA, the CDR3 is TGTGCCAGCAGTTGGGGTTCGGACACTGAAGCTTTCTTT.

The chain carries TRBV28 and TRBJ2-7; 7 nucleotides agree with TRBD2. With 5 bases clipped from V and 2 bases from J, the junction kept 9 bases outside the gene matches. Germline lookup yields CDR1 MDHEN and CDR2 SYDVKM. The CDR3 covers 15 residues. CDR3 sequence: CASSRPASGTYEQYF. In DNA form, the CDR3 reads TGTGCCAGCAGTCGCCCGGCTAGCGGCACCTACGAGCAGTACTTC. The variable domain in full, completed from reference TRBV28 and TRBJ2-7, reads DVKVTQSSRYLVKRTGEKVFLECVQDMDHENMFWYRQDPGLGLRLIYFSYDVKMKEKGDIPEGYSVSREKKERFSLILESASTNQTSMYLCASSRPASGTYEQYFGPGTRLTVT.

This chain links TRBV4-2 with TRBJ1-1, with D perhaps matching TRBD1 (5 bases). Looked up from germline, CDR1 is LGHNA and CDR2 is YNFKEQ. CDR3 size: 15 residues. V gave up 0 bases and J gave up 8 bases, with 16 bases separating them. CDR3 in amino acids: CASSQDGAGVGEAFF. The CDR3 region has the DNA TGTGCCAGCAGCCAAGATGGAGCGGGGGTGGGGGAAGCTTTCTTT.

The CDR3 DNA is TGTGCCAGCAGCCTTTCCTCAACCCCTGATCAGCCCCAGCATTTT. It translates to CASSLSSTPDQPQHF. The chain recombines TRBV28 with TRBJ1-5; unclear D gene. The germline gives CDR1 MDHEN, CDR2 SYDVKM. Trimming removed 6 bases at V and 5 bases at J, with 17 bases between. This CDR3 contains 15 residues.

The rearrangement uses TRBV28 and TRBJ2-7; 14 nucleotides agree with TRBD2. From germline, CDR1 is MDHEN and CDR2 SYDVKM. V lost 8 bases and J lost 4; bases outside the gene matches: 16. CDR3 length: 18 amino acids. The CDR3 coding sequence is TGTGCCAGCCGAATGACTAGCGGGAGGGCTTCTCGTGGGTACGAGCAGTACTTC. Residues: CASRMTSGRASRGYEQYF. Drawing the rest from reference TRBV28 and TRBJ2-7, the complete variable domain is DVKVTQSSRYLVKRTGEKVFLECVQDMDHENMFWYRQDPGLGLRLIYFSYDVKMKEKGDIPEGYSVSREKKERFSLILESASTNQTSMYLCASRMTSGRASRGYEQYFGPGTRLTVT.

This CDR3 reads CASSQAGGYNEQFF. CDR3 nucleotide sequence: TGTGCCAGCAGCCAAGCGGGAGGGTACAATGAGCAGTTCTTC. The V gene is TRBV4-2, the J gene TRBJ2-1, with 8 nucleotides matching TRBD2. Germline trimming cut 1 base from V and 4 bases from J; bases unmatched to any gene: 0. The germline V gene has CDR1 LGHNA and CDR2 YNFKEQ. The CDR3 is 14 amino acids.

The chain has TRBV4-1 and TRBJ2-1; D uncertain. Trimming stripped 4 bases from V and 5 bases from J, with 6 bases between. Germline CDR1 MGHRA, CDR2 YSYEKL. CDR3 length: 12 residues. CDR3 loop: CASSLGNNEQFF. CDR3 coding DNA: TGCGCCAGCAGCCTGGGGAACAATGAGCAGTTCTTC.

The V gene is TRBV10-3, the J gene TRBJ2-7, with TRBD1 matching over 8 bases. CDR1 is ENHRY and CDR2 is SYGVKD in the germline V gene. The CDR3 runs to 16 residues. Trimming at V came to 0 bases and at J to 2 bases, leaving 6 bases not matched to a gene. The CDR3 loop is CAISESMDRVPYEQYF. CDR3 sequence (DNA): TGTGCCATCAGTGAGTCAATGGACAGGGTCCCCTACGAGCAGTACTTC.

The chain combines TRBV6-1 with TRBJ2-1, with unresolved D. The germline V gene has CDR1 MNHNS and CDR2 SASEGT. V was clipped by 5 bases and J by 2 bases, with 7 bases between them. CDR3 length: 13 residues. The CDR3 nucleotides read TGTGCCAGCAGTTTAAGGACCTACAATGAGCAGTTCTTC. Encoded protein: CASSLRTYNEQFF.

The J gene is TRBJ1-5, the V gene TRBV28; D call uncertain. In germline, CDR1 is MDHEN, CDR2 SYDVKM. The CDR3 is 13 residues long. Trimming left V 8 bases short and J 11 bases short, with 19 bases between. CDR3 protein: CASGRAAVAAQHF. CDR3 DNA: TGTGCCAGCGGCCGGGCAGCCGTTGCGGCCCAGCATTTT.

V is TRBV11-2 and J is TRBJ2-7; D call uncertain. Germline V lookup: CDR1 SGHAT, CDR2 FQNNGV. The ends were cut back, 4 bases at V and 3 bases at J, with 7 bases in the middle. The CDR3 is 12 amino acids. The CDR3 here is CASSSLDYEQYF. Written as DNA, the CDR3 is TGTGCCAGCAGCTCCCTCGACTACGAGCAGTACTTC.

The rearrangement joins TRBV4-2 to TRBJ2-7; 14 bases are a match to TRBD2. The germline V gene encodes CDR1 LGHNA and CDR2 YNFKEQ. With 1 base clipped from V and 4 bases from J, the junction kept 6 bases outside the gene matches. The CDR3 has 17 residues. For the CDR3, the DNA is TGTGCCAGCAGCCAAGTTGGGGGACTAGCGGGAGCGTACGAGCAGTACTTC. Residues: CASSQVGGLAGAYEQYF.

The chain employs TRBV7-2 and TRBJ2-3, with 7 nucleotides matching TRBD1. CDR1 and CDR2 from the germline V gene are SGHTA and FQGNSA. The V segment lost 4 bases and the J segment 3 bases; nucleotides outside the gene matches: 7. The CDR3 has 15 residues. The CDR3 protein is CASSSPDRVTDTQYF. DNA for the CDR3: TGTGCCAGCAGCTCACCTGACAGGGTTACAGATACGCAGTATTTT. The complete variable domain, with remaining parts taken from reference TRBV7-2 and TRBJ2-3, reads GAGVSQSPSNKVTEKGKDVELRCDPISGHTALYWYRQSLGQGLEFLIYFQGNSAPDKSGLPSDRFSAERTGGSVSTLTIQRTQQEDSAVYLCASSSPDRVTDTQYFGPGTRLTVL.

V and J are TRBV5-6 and TRBJ2-7; D is unclear. The CDR3 runs 13 residues. Germline CDR1 and CDR2: SGHDT and YYEEEE. The V gene lost 0 bases and the J gene lost 1 base, with 5 bases spanning the gap. CDR3 in amino acids: CASSLGRSYEQYF. In DNA, the CDR3 is TGTGCCAGCAGCTTGGGCAGGTCCTACGAGCAGTACTTC.

This rearrangement joins TRBV7-9 to TRBJ2-1, with 13 bases aligning to TRBD2. Trimming cost V 4 bases and J 9 bases; bases outside gene matches: 9. Germline V gene sequence: CDR1 SEHNR, CDR2 FQNEAQ (reference sequence). There are 16 residues in the CDR3. In DNA form, the CDR3 reads TGTGCCAGCAGCTCCCTCACTAGCGGGAGGGCCGGTGAGCAGTTCTTC. Its translation: CASSSLTSGRAGEQFF.

V is TRBV7-8 and J is TRBJ2-6; D remains unclear. Germline V gene lookup returns CDR1 SGHVS and CDR2 FQNEAQ. The ends were cut back, 5 bases at V and 5 bases at J, with 22 bases in the middle. The CDR3 has 18 amino acids. CDR3 loop: CASSHIDYPQSRANVLTF. In DNA form, the CDR3 reads TGTGCCAGCAGCCATATTGATTACCCACAAAGTCGGGCCAACGTCCTGACTTTC.